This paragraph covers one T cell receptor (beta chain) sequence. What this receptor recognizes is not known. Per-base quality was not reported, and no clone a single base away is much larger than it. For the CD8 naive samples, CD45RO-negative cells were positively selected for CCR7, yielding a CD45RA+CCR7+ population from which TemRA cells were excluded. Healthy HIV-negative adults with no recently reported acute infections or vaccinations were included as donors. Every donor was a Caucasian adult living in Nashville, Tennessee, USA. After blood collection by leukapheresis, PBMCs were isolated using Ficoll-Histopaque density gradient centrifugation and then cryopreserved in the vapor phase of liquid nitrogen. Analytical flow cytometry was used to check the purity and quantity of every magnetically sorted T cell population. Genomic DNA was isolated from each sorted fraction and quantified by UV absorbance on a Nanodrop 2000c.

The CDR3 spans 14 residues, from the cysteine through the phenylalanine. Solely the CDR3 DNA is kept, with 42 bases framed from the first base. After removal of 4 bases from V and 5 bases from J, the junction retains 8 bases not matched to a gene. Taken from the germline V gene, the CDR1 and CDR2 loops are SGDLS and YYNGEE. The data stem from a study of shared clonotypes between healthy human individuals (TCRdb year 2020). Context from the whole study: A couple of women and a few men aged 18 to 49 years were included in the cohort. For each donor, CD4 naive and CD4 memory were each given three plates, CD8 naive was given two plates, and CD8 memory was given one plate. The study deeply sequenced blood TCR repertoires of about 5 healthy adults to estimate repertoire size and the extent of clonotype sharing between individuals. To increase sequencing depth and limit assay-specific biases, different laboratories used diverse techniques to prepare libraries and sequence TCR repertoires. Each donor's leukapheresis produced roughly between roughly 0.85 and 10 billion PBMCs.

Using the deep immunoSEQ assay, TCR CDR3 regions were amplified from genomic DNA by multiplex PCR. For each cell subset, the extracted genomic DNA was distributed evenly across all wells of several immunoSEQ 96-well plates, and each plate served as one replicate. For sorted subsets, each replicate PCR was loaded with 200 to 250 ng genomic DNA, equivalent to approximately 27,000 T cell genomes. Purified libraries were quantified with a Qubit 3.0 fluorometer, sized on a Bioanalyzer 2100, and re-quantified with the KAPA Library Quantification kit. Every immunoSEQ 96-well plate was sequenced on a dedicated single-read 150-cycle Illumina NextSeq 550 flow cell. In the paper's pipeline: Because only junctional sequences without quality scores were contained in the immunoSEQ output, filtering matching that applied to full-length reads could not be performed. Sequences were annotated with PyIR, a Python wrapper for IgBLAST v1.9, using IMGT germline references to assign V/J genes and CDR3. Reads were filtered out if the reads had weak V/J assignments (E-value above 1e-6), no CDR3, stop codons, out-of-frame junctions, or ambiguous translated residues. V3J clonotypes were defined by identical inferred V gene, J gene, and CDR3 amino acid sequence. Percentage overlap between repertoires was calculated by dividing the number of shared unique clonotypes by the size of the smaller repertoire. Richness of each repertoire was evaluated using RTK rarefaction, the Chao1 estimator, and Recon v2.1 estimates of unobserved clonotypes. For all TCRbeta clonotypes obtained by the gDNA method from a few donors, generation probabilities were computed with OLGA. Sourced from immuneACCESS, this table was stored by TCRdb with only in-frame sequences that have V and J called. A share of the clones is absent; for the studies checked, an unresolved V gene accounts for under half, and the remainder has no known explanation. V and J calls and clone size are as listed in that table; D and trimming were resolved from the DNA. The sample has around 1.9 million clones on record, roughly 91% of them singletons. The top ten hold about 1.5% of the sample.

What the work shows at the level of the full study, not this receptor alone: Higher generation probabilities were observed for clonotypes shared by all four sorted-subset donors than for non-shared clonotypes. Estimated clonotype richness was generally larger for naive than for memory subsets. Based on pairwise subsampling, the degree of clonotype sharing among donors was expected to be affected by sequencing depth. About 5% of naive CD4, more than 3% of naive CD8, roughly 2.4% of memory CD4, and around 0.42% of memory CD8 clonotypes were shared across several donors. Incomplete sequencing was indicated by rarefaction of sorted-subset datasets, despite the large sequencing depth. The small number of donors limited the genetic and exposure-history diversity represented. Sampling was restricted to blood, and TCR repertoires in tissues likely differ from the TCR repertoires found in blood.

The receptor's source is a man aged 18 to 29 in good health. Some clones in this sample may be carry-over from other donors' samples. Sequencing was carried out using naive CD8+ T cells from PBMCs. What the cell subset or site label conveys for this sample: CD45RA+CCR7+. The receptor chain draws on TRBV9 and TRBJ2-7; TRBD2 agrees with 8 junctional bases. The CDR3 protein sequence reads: CASSTGGLVDEQYF. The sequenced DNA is TGTGCCAGCAGCACGGGGGGGTTGGTGGACGAGCAGTACTTC.